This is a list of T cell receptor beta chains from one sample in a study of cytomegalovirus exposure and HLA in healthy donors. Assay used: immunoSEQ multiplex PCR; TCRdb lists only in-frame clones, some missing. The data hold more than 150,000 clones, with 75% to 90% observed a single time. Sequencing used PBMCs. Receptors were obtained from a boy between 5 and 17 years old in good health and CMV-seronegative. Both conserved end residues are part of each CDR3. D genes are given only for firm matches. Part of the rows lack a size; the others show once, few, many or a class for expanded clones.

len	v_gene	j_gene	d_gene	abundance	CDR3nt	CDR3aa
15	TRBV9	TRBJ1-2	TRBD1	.	TGTGCCAGCAGCGTGAGGACAGGGTCTAACTATGGCTACACCTTC	CASSVRTGSNYGYTF
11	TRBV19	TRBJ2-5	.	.	TGTGCCAGTAGTATCAGTGAGACCCAGTACTTC	CASSISETQYF
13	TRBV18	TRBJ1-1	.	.	TGTGCCAGCTCACCACAGGGAGGCACTGAAGCTTTCTTT	CASSPQGGTEAFF
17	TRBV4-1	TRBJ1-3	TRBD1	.	TGCGCCAGCAGCCAAGTGGGACAGGGGAACTCTGGAAACACCATATATTTT	CASSQVGQGNSGNTIYF
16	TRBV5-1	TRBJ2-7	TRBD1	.	TGCGCCAGCAGCTTGGGGGGACAGGCACCCTCCTACGAGCAGTACTTC	CASSLGGQAPSYEQYF
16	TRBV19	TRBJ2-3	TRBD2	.	TGTGCCAGTACCCCGGCCGCTAGCGGGAGTGGCCATACGCAGTATTTT	CASTPAASGSGHTQYF
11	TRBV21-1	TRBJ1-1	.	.	TGTGCCACCTCCACAGGGGATGAAGCTTTCTTT	CATSTGDEAFF
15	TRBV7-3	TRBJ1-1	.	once	TGTGCCAGCAGCTTAATACGGGGATTTAACACTGAAGCTTTCTTT	CASSLIRGFNTEAFF
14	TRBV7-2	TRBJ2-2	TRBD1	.	TGTGCCAGCAGCGAACAGGGGAGAGTCGGGGAGCTGTTTTTT	CASSEQGRVGELFF
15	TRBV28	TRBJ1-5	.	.	TGTGCCAGCAGTTCACCTGGACAGAGAGGGCAGCCCCAGCATTTT	CASSSPGQRGQPQHF
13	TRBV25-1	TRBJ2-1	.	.	TGTGCCAGCAGTGAATCCCTTCACAATGAGCAGTTCTTC	CASSESLHNEQFF
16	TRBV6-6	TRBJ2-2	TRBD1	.	TGTGCCAGCAGTGCGGACAGGGGCGGGAACACCGGGGAGCTGTTTTTT	CASSADRGGNTGELFF
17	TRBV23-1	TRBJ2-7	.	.	TGCGCCAGCAGTCAATCGGGGGGTACCTCCTTTTTCTACGAGCAGTACTTC	CASSQSGGTSFFYEQYF
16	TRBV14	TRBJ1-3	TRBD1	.	TGTGCCAGCAGCCAAGATATGGACAGGGGGATAAACACCATATATTTT	CASSQDMDRGINTIYF
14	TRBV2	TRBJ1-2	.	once	TGTGCCAGCAGCGAAACAGCCTATTCCTATGGCTACACCTTC	CASSETAYSYGYTF
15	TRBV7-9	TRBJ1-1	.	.	TGTGCCAGCAGCTTGACGGGCGGGTCCCTAGGGGAAGCTTTCTTT	CASSLTGGSLGEAFF
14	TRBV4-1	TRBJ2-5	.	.	TGCGCCAGCAGCCTCGGGGAAACTCAAGAGACCCAGTACTTC	CASSLGETQETQYF
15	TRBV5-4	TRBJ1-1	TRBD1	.	TGTGCCAGCATAGGACAGGGGGCGCTTACCTCTGAAGCTTTCTTT	CASIGQGALTSEAFF
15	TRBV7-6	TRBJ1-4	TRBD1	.	TGTGCCAGCAGCTTGACAGGGGGCGGGGGTGAAAAACTGTTTTTT	CASSLTGGGGEKLFF
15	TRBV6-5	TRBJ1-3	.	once	TGTGCCAGCAGACCCGACGGGTTCTCTGGAAACACCATATATTTT	CASRPDGFSGNTIYF